The 29 T cell receptor beta chains listed next were all sequenced from one sample in a study of blood T cell repertoires in COVID-19 (dated by TCRdb to about 2020). The library was made by the immunoSEQ multiplex PCR assay. In its TCRdb copy, this immuneACCESS table keeps in-frame sequences only and misses some clones. Where compared with another copy, unresolved V genes explain less than half of these, and the others have no known cause. The sample has some 95,000 clones on record, about 90% of them singletons. The ten top clones hold 4% to 5% of the sample. What was sequenced was peripheral blood. Receptor source: an older man with acute or convalescent COVID-19.

This chain uses TRBV5-4 with TRBJ1-6; 7 nucleotides agree with TRBD1. Germline values: CDR1 SGHNT, CDR2 YYREEE (reference sequence). The length of the CDR3 is 13 residues. The V segment lost 7 bases and the J segment 10 bases; nucleotides outside the gene matches: 8. The CDR3 spells CASGLQGNSPLHF. The CDR3 bases are TGTGCCAGCGGACTACAGGGGAACTCACCCCTCCACTTT.

The CDR3 is CASDGTVTALNTEAFF. The CDR3 DNA sequence: TGTGCCAGCGACGGGACAGTAACCGCGTTGAACACTGAAGCTTTCTTT. V and J are TRBV2 and TRBJ1-1; 7 bases agree with TRBD1. V shed 8 bases, J shed 0 bases, and the junction held 12 bases outside the gene matches. Looked up from germline, CDR1 is SNHLY and CDR2 is FYNNEI. The CDR3 has 16 amino acids.

The chain has TRBV5-1 and TRBJ2-5; a weak D match, TRBD2 (6 bases). The CDR3 is made up of 13 amino acids. In germline, CDR1 is SGHRS, CDR2 YFSETQ. Trimming left V 0 bases short and J 5 bases short, with 8 bases between. CDR3 sequence: CASSLDRGETQYF. CDR3 in DNA: TGCGCCAGCAGCTTGGATCGGGGGGAGACCCAGTACTTC.

CDR3 sequence: CASRSGQTSPYEQYF. DNA for the CDR3: TGTGCCAGCAGGTCCGGACAGACATCTCCCTACGAGCAGTACTTC. The chain employs TRBV27 and TRBJ2-7, with D perhaps matching TRBD1 (6 bases). CDR1 and CDR2 (germline): MNHEY, SMNVEV (reference sequence). V lost 6 bases, J lost 2 bases, and 17 bases lay in between. The CDR3 length is 15 residues.

This clone has a single count. The chain recombines TRBV3-1 (or the pseudogene TRBV3-2) with TRBJ2-7, with 8 bases matching TRBD2. The V and J ends lost 1 base and 7 bases, in that order; junction bases with no gene match: 9. The CDR3 is 15 amino acids. Looked up from germline, CDR1 is LGHDT and CDR2 is YNNKEL (reference sequence). The CDR3 spells CASSQGSSGSGEQYF. The CDR3 DNA is TGTGCCAGCAGCCAAGGTTCTAGCGGGTCTGGGGAGCAGTACTTC.

The chain couples TRBV2 to TRBJ2-2; TRBD2 matches at 8 bases. The junction had 9 bases not matched to a gene; V was cut back by 5 bases and J by 4 bases. Germline V lookup: CDR1 SNHLY, CDR2 FYNNEI. The CDR3 covers 16 residues. CDR3 nucleotides: TGTGCCAGCAGTTCTACTCCGGGGGGGCGCACCGGGGAGCTGTTTTTT. Its protein is CASSSTPGGRTGELFF.

The genes are TRBV21-1 and TRBJ1-2; the listed D gene, TRBD1, was not tested against the DNA. TRBV21-1 is classified as a pseudogene. The length of the CDR3 is 12 residues. In DNA form, the CDR3 reads TGTGCCAGCAGCGGGCAGAACTATGGCTACACCTTC. Its protein product is CASSGQNYGYTF.

The chain couples TRBV2 to TRBJ1-4; 9 bases agree with TRBD1. Germline V gene sequence: CDR1 SNHLY, CDR2 FYNNEI. The CDR3 contains 14 residues. The V gene end was trimmed by 7 bases and the J gene end by 8 bases; junction bases not matched to a gene: 8. The CDR3 nucleotides are TGTGCCAGCAACCCACAGGGGGCAGGGGAAAAACTGTTTTTT. Translating it yields CASNPQGAGEKLFF.

The chain carries TRBV9 and TRBJ2-3; 9 nucleotides agree with TRBD1. V lost 4 bases to trimming and J lost 1 base; unmatched junction nucleotides: 7. Germline V gene lookup returns CDR1 SGDLS and CDR2 YYNGEE. This CDR3 has 16 amino acids. CDR3 in amino acids: CASSPWDRVGTDTQYF. The CDR3 DNA follows: TGTGCCAGCAGCCCCTGGGACAGGGTCGGCACAGATACGCAGTATTTT.

J is TRBJ2-3 and V is TRBV2; TRBD2 aligns across 11 bases. This CDR3 is built from 14 residues. Germline trimming cut 8 bases from V and 4 bases from J; bases unmatched to any gene: 5. Germline lookup yields CDR1 SNHLY and CDR2 FYNNEI. CDR3 amino acids: CASLGLAGADTQYF. The CDR3 DNA is TGTGCCAGCCTCGGACTAGCGGGTGCAGATACGCAGTATTTT.

The V gene is TRBV18, the J gene TRBJ1-4; weak D call: TRBD1 (5 bases). The CDR3 is made up of 19 amino acids. V was pared by 6 bases and J by 8 bases, with 31 bases between. Germline V lookup: CDR1 KGHSH, CDR2 LQKENI. DNA of the CDR3: TGTGCCAGCTCCGCCCTCCCGGCCTACAACGGGGGGAGAGGCGAAAAACTGTTTTTT. Translation gives CASSALPAYNGGRGEKLFF.

This rearrangement joins TRBV4-1 to TRBJ1-2; 12 bases agree with TRBD1. CDR3 length: 19 residues. Trimming removed 0 bases from V and 2 bases from J; junction bases left unmatched: 10. Germline assignment: CDR1 MGHRA and CDR2 YSYEKL. The CDR3 DNA is TGCGCCAGCAGCCAAGATCTTAGGGGACAGGGGGCGCGGAACTATGGCTACACCTTC. Its translation: CASSQDLRGQGARNYGYTF.

The chain is built from TRBV29-1 and TRBJ1-5; 7 nucleotides match TRBD1. The CDR3 extends over 14 amino acids. With V trimmed by 6 bases and J by 2 bases, 7 bases remained unmatched. Looked up from germline, CDR1 is SQVTM and CDR2 is ANQGSEA. The CDR3 region has the DNA TGCAGCGTAGGGACAGCACAGGGCAATCAGCCCCAGCATTTT. This sequence encodes CSVGTAQGNQPQHF.

The V gene is TRBV18, the J gene TRBJ2-7; 9 positions agree with TRBD1. Germline V gene data show CDR1 as KGHSH and CDR2 as LQKENI. The V segment lost 6 bases and the J segment 2 bases; nucleotides outside the gene matches: 8. CDR3 length equals 15 residues. CDR3: CASSHGQGLTYEQYF. DNA of the CDR3: TGTGCCAGCTCGCACGGACAGGGGTTAACCTACGAGCAGTACTTC.

The J gene is TRBJ2-7, the V gene TRBV27, with no clear D. Between the trimmed V and J ends, which lost 5 bases and 7 bases, there was a span of 9 bases. The CDR3 loop spans 11 amino acids. Germline V gene sequence: CDR1 MNHEY, CDR2 SMNVEV (reference sequence). CDR3: CASSPIEEQYV. As DNA, the CDR3 is TGTGCCAGCAGTCCCATAGAGGAGCAGTACGTC.

The chain is built from TRBV2 and TRBJ1-4; possible D gene TRBD1, 5 bases. This CDR3 region has 15 residues. With 7 bases removed from V and 0 bases from J, the gap between germline ends came to 12 bases. Germline assignment: CDR1 SNHLY and CDR2 FYNNEI. The CDR3 reads CASKGHQATNEKLFF. As DNA, the CDR3 is TGTGCCAGCAAAGGACACCAGGCAACTAATGAAAAACTGTTTTTT.

The chain carries TRBV6-1 and TRBJ1-4; 9 positions agree with TRBD1. This CDR3 comprises 16 residues. Germline CDR1 is MNHNS and CDR2 is SASEGT. Trimming removed 4 bases from V and 10 bases from J; junction bases left unmatched: 13. The CDR3 DNA reads TGTGCCAGCAGTGTACTACAGGGGGCAATCCCAGGAAAACTGTTTTTT. Its protein product is CASSVLQGAIPGKLFF.

V gene TRBV24-1 combines with J gene TRBJ2-1, with TRBD2 identical over 12 bases. CDR3 size: 17 residues. From germline, CDR1 is KGHDR and CDR2 SFDVKD. The V gene end was trimmed by 0 bases and the J gene end by 8 bases; junction bases not matched to a gene: 7. CDR3 in amino acids: CATSDLASGGAMDEQFF. CDR3 nucleotide sequence: TGTGCCACCAGTGATTTGGCTAGCGGGGGGGCCATGGATGAGCAGTTCTTC.

The chain uses TRBV5-1 and TRBJ1-5; no clear D. The V and J ends lost 4 bases and 2 bases respectively, with 13 bases between them. In germline, CDR1 is SGHRS, CDR2 YFSETQ. CDR3 length equals 15 residues. The CDR3 coding sequence is TGCGCCAGCAGCCCAACCCCCGGGGGCAATCAGCCCCAGCATTTT. Amino acid sequence: CASSPTPGGNQPQHF.

The chain uses TRBV7-9 and TRBJ1-1; D is possibly TRBD1 (5 bases). There are 15 residues in the CDR3. CDR1 SEHNR and CDR2 FQNEAQ come from the germline V gene (reference sequence). V was shortened by 3 bases and J by 5 bases, with 16 bases between the two germline ends. CDR3: CASSLASTGLTEAFF. CDR3 DNA: TGTGCCAGCAGCTTGGCTTCTACAGGTTTGACTGAAGCTTTCTTT.

V usage is TRBV5-4 and J usage is TRBJ2-3; tentatively, D is TRBD2 (6 bases). Germline CDR1 and CDR2: SGHNT and YYREEE (reference sequence). V dropped 4 bases and J dropped 5 bases, with 14 bases sitting between them. CDR3 length equals 14 residues. The CDR3 loop is CASSEGLGVDTQYF. The DNA of the CDR3 is TGTGCCAGCAGCGAGGGACTGGGGGTAGATACGCAGTATTTT.

The rearrangement uses TRBV6-5 and TRBJ1-3, with a tentative D call TRBD1 (5 bases). V was cut by 0 bases and J by 0 bases, with 6 bases left in between. Per the germline V gene, CDR1 is MNHEY and CDR2 is SVGAGI. This CDR3 is 15 amino acids long. The CDR3 sequence: CASSYSTASGNTIYF. For the CDR3, the DNA is TGTGCCAGCAGTTACTCGACAGCCTCTGGAAACACCATATATTTT.

This clone has only one observation. The gene calls are TRBV30 and TRBJ1-6; TRBD1 might be the D (5 bases). The V end was cut by 2 bases, the J end by 6 bases, with 11 bases between. The CDR3 is made up of 14 amino acids. Germline CDR1 is GTSNPN and CDR2 is SVGIG (reference sequence). CDR3 residues: CAWSQGTPNSPLHF. For the CDR3, the DNA is TGTGCCTGGAGTCAGGGAACCCCTAATTCACCCCTCCACTTT.

In DNA form, the CDR3 reads TGTGCCAGCAACTCAGGAAATCAGCCCCAGCATTTT. This encodes CASNSGNQPQHF. The J gene is TRBJ1-5, the V gene TRBV28; D remains ambiguous. This CDR3 is 12 amino acids long. Germline lookup yields CDR1 MDHEN and CDR2 SYDVKM. V shed 7 bases and J shed 4 bases, with 8 bases lying between them.

This chain connects TRBV5-4 to TRBJ1-2, with D possibly being TRBD1 (5 bases). Germline CDR1 reads SGHNT; CDR2 reads YYREEE (reference sequence). There are 16 residues in the CDR3. V was pared by 4 bases and J by 5 bases, with 21 bases between. The CDR3 sequence: CASSQAGGGVGYGYTF. The DNA of the CDR3 is TGTGCCAGCAGCCAAGCCGGGGGGGGTGTCGGTTATGGCTACACCTTC.

V is TRBV5-1 and J is TRBJ1-4; no clear D gene. The CDR3 has 14 residues. Per the germline V gene, CDR1 is SGHRS and CDR2 is YFSETQ. V was cut by 0 bases and J by 8 bases, with 11 bases left in between. As DNA, the CDR3 is TGCGCCAGCAGCTTGGCTACGGGTGGGGAAAAACTGTTTTTT. Its translation: CASSLATGGEKLFF. The complete variable domain, with remaining parts taken from reference TRBV5-1 and TRBJ1-4, reads KAGVTQTPRYLIKTRGQQVTLSCSPISGHRSVSWYQQTPGQGLQFLFEYFSETQRNKGNFPGRFSGRQFSNSRSEMNVSTLELGDSALYLCASSLATGGEKLFFGSGTQLSVL.

This chain links TRBV28 with TRBJ1-1; D is uncertain. This CDR3 is 16 amino acids long. Germline loops: CDR1 MDHEN, CDR2 SYDVKM. The V end was cut by 5 bases, the J end by 1 base, with 17 bases between. The CDR3 DNA sequence: TGTGCCAGCAGTCCCCGTTCATGGACTGGGAACACTGAAGCTTTCTTT. Its protein is CASSPRSWTGNTEAFF.

V and J are TRBV28 and TRBJ2-1, with D perhaps TRBD1 (5 bases). Between the trimmed V and J ends, which lost 2 bases and 0 bases, there was a span of 14 bases. This CDR3 comprises 17 residues. Germline-derived CDR1 and CDR2 are MDHEN and SYDVKM. The CDR3 reads CASSLVGVPSSYNEQFF. CDR3 in DNA: TGTGCCAGCAGTTTAGTAGGGGTTCCGAGCTCCTACAATGAGCAGTTCTTC.

The chain employs TRBV5-6 and TRBJ2-5, with 8 bases fitting TRBD1. Germline V lookup: CDR1 SGHDT, CDR2 YYEEEE. The CDR3 sequence is 16 residues long. The V segment lost 1 base and the J segment 5 bases; nucleotides outside the gene matches: 10. The CDR3 spells CASSLSKAGGVETQYF. CDR3 coding DNA: TGTGCCAGCAGCTTGTCCAAGGCAGGGGGCGTTGAGACCCAGTACTTC.